The next 7 T cell receptor beta chains were all read from a single sample in a study of T cells in localized non-small cell lung cancer (dated by TCRdb to the early 2020s). The library relied on the immunoSEQ multiplex PCR assay. TCRdb's version of the immuneACCESS table is confined to in-frame rearrangements and falls short of the full clone set. An unresolved V gene accounts for under half of the shortfall where checked; the remainder is of unknown origin. Counted in this sample were 30,000 to 50,000 clones; 75% to 85% of them appeared once. The ten most abundant clones make up approximately 30% of the sample. Sequences were derived from PBMCs, sampled before any cancer treatment. The receptors were sampled from a woman aged 35-75 years with stage II squamous cell lung carcinoma.

The rearrangement links TRBV7-9 to TRBJ2-5; unclear D gene. The CDR3 spans 12 residues. Between the trimmed V and J ends, which lost 4 bases and 5 bases, there was a span of 8 bases. Germline lookup yields CDR1 SEHNR and CDR2 FQNEAQ (reference sequence). In DNA form, the CDR3 reads TGTGCCAGCAGCTCCGTTGGGGAGACCCAGTACTTC. Residues: CASSSVGETQYF.

The chain employs TRBV5-3 and TRBJ2-1, with 10 bases lining up with TRBD2. TRBV5-3 is filed as an ORF, its function uncertain. There are 19 residues in the CDR3. Germline trimming cut 0 bases from V and 4 bases from J; bases unmatched to any gene: 13. CDR3 protein: CARSLANHREAGGYNEQFF. The CDR3 bases are TGTGCCAGAAGCTTGGCCAACCACCGGGAAGCGGGGGGGTACAATGAGCAGTTCTTC.

The rearrangement joins TRBV5-4 to TRBJ1-2; 8 bases line up with TRBD1. The length of the CDR3 is 13 residues. Germline V gene lookup returns CDR1 SGHNT and CDR2 YYREEE (reference sequence). The V segment lost 4 bases and the J segment 3 bases; nucleotides outside the gene matches: 2. The CDR3 reads CASSQTGDYGYTF. CDR3 in DNA: TGTGCCAGCAGCCAGACAGGGGACTATGGCTACACCTTC.

This chain links TRBV6-5 with TRBJ1-4, with D possibly matching TRBD1 (6 bases). V was shortened by 8 bases and J by 5 bases, with 12 bases between the two germline ends. The germline gives CDR1 MNHEY, CDR2 SVGAGI. This CDR3 has 13 amino acids. CDR3 sequence reads: CASGVQGNEKLFF. CDR3 nucleotides: TGTGCCAGCGGAGTACAGGGCAATGAAAAACTGTTTTTT.

This rearrangement joins TRBV18 to TRBJ1-2; the D is unclear. This CDR3 region has 16 residues. Trimming shortened V by 2 bases and J by 1 base, and 14 bases separated the two germline ends. CDR1 is KGHSH and CDR2 is LQKENI in the germline V gene. CDR3: CASSPNRVQINYGYTF. The CDR3 DNA sequence: TGTGCCAGCTCACCAAATAGGGTTCAGATTAACTATGGCTACACCTTC.

This chain links TRBV19 with TRBJ1-4, with D tentatively TRBD1 (5 bases). The germline gives CDR1 LNHDA, CDR2 SQIVND (reference sequence). V was trimmed by 5 bases and J by 4 bases, leaving 14 bases between them. The CDR3 spans 15 residues. CDR3 sequence (DNA): TGTGCCAGTAGTGAGATCGGACAACTTAATGAAAAACTGTTTTTT. Translating gives CASSEIGQLNEKLFF.

The V call is TRBV4-2, the J call TRBJ2-5, with no clear D. Trimming shortened V by 0 bases and J by 1 base, and 15 bases separated the two germline ends. Germline assignment: CDR1 LGHNA and CDR2 YNFKEQ. This CDR3 spans 17 amino acids. The CDR3: CASSQDGNRVLQETQYF. The CDR3 DNA reads TGTGCCAGCAGCCAAGATGGGAATCGGGTCCTCCAAGAGACCCAGTACTTC.